This T cell receptor (beta chain) was documented in a study of OX40 agonist ivuxolimab in advanced cancers. Study-level background: The patients received ivuxolimab by intravenous route every 2 weeks at 0.01 to 10 mg/kg.

On this clone: Its cognate antigen is unknown.

General study findings and limits: Clonal expansion from baseline to week 6 occurred in both CD4+ and CD8+ T cells.

The repertoire was sequenced with immunoSEQ multiplex PCR; TCRdb's copy has only in-frame clones and lacks some. Of roughly 70,000 clones listed, about 91% were seen once; the top ten hold 0.45% to 0.6%. Trimming at V came to 7 bases and at J to 4 bases, leaving 8 bases not matched to a gene. Germline CDR1 reads MDHEN; CDR2 reads SYDVKM. The CDR3 has 14 residues. V gene TRBV28 combines with J gene TRBJ2-7; 9 nucleotides align to TRBD1. Sequencing was performed on CD4+ or CD8+ T cells sorted from blood, taken in a trial of the OX40 agonist ivuxolimab. This TCR was recovered from an adult with an advanced solid tumor such as melanoma, head and neck, liver or kidney cancer. The CDR3 DNA is TGTGCCAGCATCCCTAGGGACAGGGCTTACGAGCAGTACTTC. Its translation: CASIPRDRAYEQYF.